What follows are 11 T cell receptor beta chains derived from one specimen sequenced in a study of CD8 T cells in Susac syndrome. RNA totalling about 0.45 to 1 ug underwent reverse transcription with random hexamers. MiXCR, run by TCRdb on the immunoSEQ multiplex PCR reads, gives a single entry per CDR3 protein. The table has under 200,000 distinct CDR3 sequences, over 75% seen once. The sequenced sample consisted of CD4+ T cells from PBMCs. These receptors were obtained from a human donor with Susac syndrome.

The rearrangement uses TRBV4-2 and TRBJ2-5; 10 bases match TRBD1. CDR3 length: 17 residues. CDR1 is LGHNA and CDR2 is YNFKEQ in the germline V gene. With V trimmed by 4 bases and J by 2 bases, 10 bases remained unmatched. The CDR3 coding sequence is TGTGCCAGCAGCCTCGGACAGGGGGAGGGCCGGCAAGAGACCCAGTACTTC. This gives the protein CASSLGQGEGRQETQYF.

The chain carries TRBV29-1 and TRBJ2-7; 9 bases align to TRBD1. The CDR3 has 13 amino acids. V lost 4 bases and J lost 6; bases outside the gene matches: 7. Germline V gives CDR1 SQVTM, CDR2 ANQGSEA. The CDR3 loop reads CSVGVTGGSEQYF. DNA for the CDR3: TGCAGCGTTGGGGTGACAGGGGGGTCCGAGCAGTACTTC.

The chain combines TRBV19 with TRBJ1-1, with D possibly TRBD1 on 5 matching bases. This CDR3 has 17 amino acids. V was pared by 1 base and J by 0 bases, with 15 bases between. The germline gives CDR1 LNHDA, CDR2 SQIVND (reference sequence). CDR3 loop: CASSIVGRGRLNTEAFF. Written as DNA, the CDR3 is TGTGCCAGTAGTATAGTTGGAAGGGGCCGACTGAACACTGAAGCTTTCTTT. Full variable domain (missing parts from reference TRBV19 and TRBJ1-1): DGGITQSPKYLFRKEGQNVTLSCEQNLNHDAMYWYRQDPGQGLRLIYYSQIVNDFQKGDIAEGYSVSREKKESFPLTVTSAQKNPTAFYLCASSIVGRGRLNTEAFFGQGTRLTVV.

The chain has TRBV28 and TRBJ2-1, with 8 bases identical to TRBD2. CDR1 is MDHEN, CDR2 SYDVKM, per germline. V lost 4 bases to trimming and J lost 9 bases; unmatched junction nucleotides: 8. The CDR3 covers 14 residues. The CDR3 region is CASSSGLVLFEQFF. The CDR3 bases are TGTGCCAGCAGTTCGGGACTAGTTCTATTTGAGCAGTTCTTC.

The CDR3 sequence is CASSPGQGSPEAFF. The DNA for the CDR3 is TGTGCCAGCTCACCGGGACAGGGATCGCCTGAAGCTTTCTTT. V and J are TRBV18 and TRBJ1-1; 9 nucleotides line up with TRBD1. Looked up from germline, CDR1 is KGHSH and CDR2 is LQKENI. The trim removed 3 bases at V and 6 bases at J, leaving 5 bases unmatched. This CDR3 has 14 residues.

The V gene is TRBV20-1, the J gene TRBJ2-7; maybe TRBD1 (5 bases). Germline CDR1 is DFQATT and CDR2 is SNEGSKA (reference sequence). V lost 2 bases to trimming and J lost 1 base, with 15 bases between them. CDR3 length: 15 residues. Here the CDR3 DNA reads TGCAGTGCTAGACCCCTCGACAGTGAATCCTACGAGCAGTACTTC. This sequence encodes CSARPLDSESYEQYF.

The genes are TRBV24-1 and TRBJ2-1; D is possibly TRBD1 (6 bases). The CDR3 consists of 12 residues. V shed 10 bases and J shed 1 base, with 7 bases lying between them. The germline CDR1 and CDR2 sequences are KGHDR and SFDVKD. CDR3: CATGGSYNEQFF. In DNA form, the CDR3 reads TGTGCCACAGGGGGTTCCTACAATGAGCAGTTCTTC.

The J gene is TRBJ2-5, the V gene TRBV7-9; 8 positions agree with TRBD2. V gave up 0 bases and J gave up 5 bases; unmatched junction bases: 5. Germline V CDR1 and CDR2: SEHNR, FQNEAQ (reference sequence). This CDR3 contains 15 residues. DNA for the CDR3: TGTGCCAGCAGCTTAGCTCTTAGCGGGGAGGAGACCCAGTACTTC. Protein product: CASSLALSGEETQYF.

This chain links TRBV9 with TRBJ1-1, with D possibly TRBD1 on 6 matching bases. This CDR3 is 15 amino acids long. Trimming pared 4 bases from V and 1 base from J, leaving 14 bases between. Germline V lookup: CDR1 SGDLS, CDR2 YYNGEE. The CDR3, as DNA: TGTGCCAGCAGCCCACGACTGACAGGGAACACTGAAGCTTTCTTT. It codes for CASSPRLTGNTEAFF.

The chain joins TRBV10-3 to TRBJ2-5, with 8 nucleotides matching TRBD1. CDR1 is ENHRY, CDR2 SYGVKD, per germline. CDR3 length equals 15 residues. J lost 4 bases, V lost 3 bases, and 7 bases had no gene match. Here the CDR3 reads CAISEGDRGSETQYF. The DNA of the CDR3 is TGTGCCATCAGTGAAGGCGACAGGGGATCAGAGACCCAGTACTTC.

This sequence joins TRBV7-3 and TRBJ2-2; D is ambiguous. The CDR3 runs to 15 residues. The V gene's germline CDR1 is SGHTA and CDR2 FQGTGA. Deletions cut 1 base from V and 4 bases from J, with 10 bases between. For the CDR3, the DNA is TGTGCCAGCAGCTTAATGGGGTCGGGCACCGGGGAGCTGTTTTTT. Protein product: CASSLMGSGTGELFF.